The 27 T cell receptor beta chains reported below all come from one sample, sequenced in a study of blood T cell repertoires in COVID-19. Assay: immunoSEQ multiplex PCR; the TCRdb copy retains only in-frame clones and omits some. The repertoire has 70,000 or so clones, roughly nine tenths of them found once; the top ten carry 1.5%. The sequenced material came from peripheral blood. The receptors come from a man aged 45-65 years with acute or convalescent COVID-19.

The CDR3 here is CASSSSGNPYEQYF. CDR3 nucleotides: TGTGCCAGCAGCTCCAGCGGGAACCCCTACGAGCAGTACTTC. V is TRBV11-3 and J is TRBJ2-7, with TRBD2 matching over 7 bases. Germline CDR1 reads SGHNT; CDR2 reads YENEEA. CDR3 length: 14 residues. J gave up 2 bases and V 4 bases, and 5 bases lay outside the gene matches.

This clone appeared a single time. This chain links TRBV28 with TRBJ1-2, with D maybe TRBD1 (5 bases). Trimming cost V 10 bases and J 4 bases, with 19 bases left between them. The length of the CDR3 is 14 residues. In germline, CDR1 is MDHEN, CDR2 SYDVKM. The CDR3 coding sequence is TGTGCCATGCAGTCCCCAGGGTGGAGCTATGGCTACACCTTC. This codes for CAMQSPGWSYGYTF.

This clone was picked up a small number of times. V usage is TRBV5-1 and J usage is TRBJ1-6, with 9 bases fitting TRBD1. V shed 4 bases, J shed 9 bases, and the junction held 5 bases outside the gene matches. CDR1 and CDR2 from the germline V gene are SGHRS and YFSETQ. This CDR3 comprises 14 residues. CDR3 nucleotide sequence: TGCGCCAGCAGCCAAGGACAGGGGAGTTCACCCCTCCACTTT. Its translation: CASSQGQGSSPLHF.

V usage is TRBV10-3 and J usage is TRBJ1-2, with 7 bases lining up with TRBD1. Unmatched junction bases numbered 15, after V lost 6 bases and J lost 2 bases. This CDR3 region has 17 residues. Germline-derived CDR1 and CDR2 are ENHRY and SYGVKD. CDR3 DNA: TGTGCCATCAGGCGAACAGGGGAAGGACGATCCAACTATGGCTACACCTTC. This encodes CAIRRTGEGRSNYGYTF.

This chain connects TRBV3-1 (or the pseudogene TRBV3-2) to TRBJ1-2, with D tentatively TRBD1 (6 bases). Germline values: CDR1 LGHDT, CDR2 YNNKEL (reference sequence). Trimming removed 10 bases from V and 7 bases from J, with 19 bases in between. The CDR3 runs to 13 residues. The CDR3 nucleotides are TGTGCCACTCACCACAGGGCAGGTGTTGGCTACACCTTC. This encodes CATHHRAGVGYTF.

The chain couples TRBV10-1 to TRBJ2-1; perhaps TRBD2 as D (6 bases). The CDR3 is 13 amino acids. Trimming stripped 2 bases from V and 8 bases from J, with 10 bases between. Germline V gives CDR1 WNHNN, CDR2 SYGVQD (reference sequence). CDR3 bases: TGCGCCAGCAGTGAGGTGTGGGGGGATGAGCAGTTCTTC. This translates into CASSEVWGDEQFF.

This sequence joins TRBV6-2 or TRBV6-3 and TRBJ2-3, with D unresolved. There are 13 residues in the CDR3. The V end lost 4 bases, the J end lost 2 bases, and 7 bases lay between the germline ends. The germline V gene encodes CDR1 MNHEY and CDR2 SVGEGT. CDR3 protein: CASSLQNTDTQYF. The CDR3 nucleotides read TGTGCCAGCAGTTTGCAGAACACAGATACGCAGTATTTT.

The chain carries TRBV4-3 and TRBJ1-1; TRBD1 agrees at 7 bases. V was clipped by 0 bases and J by 6 bases; unmatched bases: 7. Per germline, CDR1 LGHNA and CDR2 YSLEER. This CDR3 contains 15 residues. DNA for the CDR3: TGCGCCAGCAGCCAAGATACAGGGGCGCGTGCTGAAGCTTTCTTT. This gives the protein CASSQDTGARAEAFF.

The J gene is TRBJ1-4, the V gene TRBV30; weak D call: TRBD1 (5 bases). V was pared by 0 bases and J by 11 bases, with 16 bases between. The CDR3 loop spans 14 amino acids. Germline CDR1 and CDR2: GTSNPN and SVGIG (reference sequence). CDR3 in DNA: TGTGCCTGGAGTGTACAAGCTGGGGAGGGGAAACTGTTTTTT. Residues: CAWSVQAGEGKLFF.

The chain couples TRBV7-8 to TRBJ2-7; D perhaps matches TRBD1 (6 bases). The CDR3 spans 14 residues. V was cut by 5 bases and J by 3 bases, with 14 bases left in between. Germline values: CDR1 SGHVS, CDR2 FQNEAQ. For the CDR3, the DNA is TGTGCCAGCAGCGGACGACAGGTAGGCTACGAGCAGTACGTC. Protein sequence: CASSGRQVGYEQYV.

V and J are TRBV19 and TRBJ1-1, with 10 bases matching TRBD1. From germline, CDR1 is LNHDA and CDR2 SQIVND (reference sequence). The CDR3 loop spans 15 amino acids. J was trimmed by 5 bases and V by 3 bases; bases with no gene match: 6. The CDR3 sequence: CASSISTGGATEAFF. The DNA of the CDR3 is TGTGCCAGTAGTATCTCGACAGGGGGCGCAACTGAAGCTTTCTTT.

The J gene is TRBJ2-7, the V gene TRBV19; a possible D gene is TRBD2 (6 bases). With 4 bases removed from V and 3 bases from J, the gap between germline ends came to 10 bases. Per the germline V gene, CDR1 is LNHDA and CDR2 is SQIVND (reference sequence). This CDR3 is built from 13 residues. The CDR3 nucleotides are TGTGCCAGTAGTAGGACGGGGGACTACGAGCAGTACTTC. It encodes CASSRTGDYEQYF.

This chain links TRBV27 with TRBJ2-5, with D possibly TRBD2 on 6 matching bases. In germline, CDR1 is MNHEY, CDR2 SMNVEV (reference sequence). V lost 3 bases and J 3 bases, leaving 11 bases between the germline ends. The CDR3 contains 14 residues. The CDR3 region is CASSFTSREETQYF. The CDR3 DNA follows: TGTGCCAGCAGTTTTACTAGCAGAGAAGAGACCCAGTACTTC.

The count of this clone is one. The chain combines TRBV7-9 with TRBJ2-5, with D tentatively TRBD2 (6 bases). This CDR3 is 13 amino acids long. With 5 bases removed from V and 3 bases from J, the gap between germline ends came to 10 bases. CDR1 SEHNR and CDR2 FQNEAQ come from the germline V gene (reference sequence). CDR3 sequence reads: CASSPLAEETQYF. The CDR3, as DNA: TGTGCCAGCAGCCCCTTAGCGGAAGAGACCCAGTACTTC.

The V gene is TRBV5-4, the J gene TRBJ1-2; 9 bases fit TRBD1. Germline V gene lookup returns CDR1 SGHNT and CDR2 YYREEE (reference sequence). This CDR3 has 15 amino acids. Trimming took 3 bases from V and 1 from J; bases not matched to a gene: 4. CDR3 in amino acids: CASSSGQGYNYGYTF. Written as DNA, the CDR3 is TGTGCCAGCAGCTCTGGACAGGGGTATAACTATGGCTACACCTTC.

The rearrangement links TRBV27 to TRBJ2-6; unclear D gene. The V and J ends lost 0 bases and 1 base respectively, with 10 bases between them. Germline values: CDR1 MNHEY, CDR2 SMNVEV (reference sequence). The CDR3 length is 17 residues. CDR3 sequence: CASSLSWRPSGANVLTF. The CDR3 nucleotides are TGTGCCAGCAGTTTATCCTGGCGGCCGTCTGGGGCCAACGTCCTGACTTTC.

This clone appeared once. The chain links TRBV4-3 to TRBJ1-1; the D gene is possibly TRBD1 (5 bases). V dropped 8 bases and J dropped 5 bases, with 15 bases sitting between them. Germline V gene sequence: CDR1 LGHNA, CDR2 YSLEER. The CDR3 sequence is 13 residues long. CDR3 sequence (DNA): TGCGCCAGCGGTGCGGGGCGTGGAACTGAAGCTTTCTTT. It is translated as CASGAGRGTEAFF.

This chain joins TRBV7-9 and TRBJ2-5; 8 bases agree with TRBD2. This CDR3 spans 14 amino acids. Germline CDR1 reads SEHNR; CDR2 reads FQNEAQ (reference sequence). V shed 1 base and J 5 bases; nucleotides not matched to a gene: 3. The CDR3 sequence is CASSLGLAWETQYF. CDR3 bases: TGTGCCAGCAGCTTAGGACTAGCGTGGGAGACCCAGTACTTC.

V is TRBV4-2 and J is TRBJ2-7, with D tentatively TRBD1 (6 bases). The germline gives CDR1 LGHNA, CDR2 YNFKEQ. CDR3 size: 14 residues. The V and J ends lost 3 bases and 2 bases respectively, with 11 bases between them. The CDR3 loop reads CASSHPGQPYEQYF. In nucleotides, the CDR3 is TGTGCCAGCAGCCACCCGGGACAACCCTACGAGCAGTACTTC.

J is TRBJ2-2 and V is TRBV6-4, with 7 positions matching TRBD2. Trimming at V came to 4 bases and at J to 4 bases, leaving 9 bases not matched to a gene. The CDR3 contains 16 residues. CDR1 is MRHNA and CDR2 is SNTAGT in the germline V gene. CDR3 in DNA: TGTGCCAGCAGTGCCCAAGCGGGGACGCCCACCGGGGAGCTGTTTTTT. Translated: CASSAQAGTPTGELFF.

The rearrangement uses TRBV19 and TRBJ1-3, with a weak D call TRBD1 (6 bases). Germline values: CDR1 LNHDA, CDR2 SQIVND (reference sequence). This CDR3 comprises 14 residues. The V end was cut by 4 bases, the J end by 1 base, with 8 bases between. The CDR3 coding sequence is TGTGCCAGTAGTACCAGGGGTTCTGGAAACACCATATATTTT. Translation: CASSTRGSGNTIYF.

V and J are TRBV4-3 and TRBJ1-2, with TRBD1 matching over 10 bases. J lost 7 bases, V lost 0 bases, and 5 bases had no gene match. CDR1 LGHNA and CDR2 YSLEER come from the germline V gene. The CDR3 extends over 15 amino acids. The CDR3 sequence: CASSQDKGQGTGYTF. CDR3 in DNA: TGCGCCAGCAGCCAAGATAAGGGACAGGGGACTGGCTACACCTTC.

The rearrangement joins TRBV6-5 to TRBJ1-1; TRBD1 agrees at 7 bases. CDR1 MNHEY and CDR2 SVGAGI come from the germline V gene. Trimming cost V 8 bases and J 1 base; bases outside gene matches: 4. This CDR3 has 13 amino acids. The CDR3 region has the DNA TGTGCCAGCCTAGGGGGCCCGAACACTGAAGCTTTCTTT. It codes for CASLGGPNTEAFF.

This chain uses TRBV27 with TRBJ2-1; 8 nucleotides line up with TRBD1. The CDR3 totals 14 residues. Trimming at V came to 1 base and at J to 6 bases, leaving 2 bases not matched to a gene. The germline gives CDR1 MNHEY, CDR2 SMNVEV (reference sequence). Here the CDR3 DNA reads TGTGCCAGCAGTTTATACGGGACAGGCAATGAGCAGTTCTTC. Its translation: CASSLYGTGNEQFF.

The chain carries TRBV2 and TRBJ2-7, with D possibly TRBD1 on 6 matching bases. The germline CDR1 and CDR2 sequences are SNHLY and FYNNEI. This CDR3 spans 13 amino acids. V was trimmed by 4 bases and J by 5 bases, leaving 12 bases between them. The CDR3 coding sequence is TGTGCCAGCAGTGGGCAGGGGCCCCACGAGCAGTACTTC. Encoded protein: CASSGQGPHEQYF.

V and J are TRBV5-1 and TRBJ2-3; TRBD2 matches 8 bases. With V trimmed by 0 bases and J by 6 bases, 12 bases remained unmatched. Per germline, CDR1 SGHRS and CDR2 YFSETQ. The length of the CDR3 is 17 residues. CDR3 bases: TGCGCCAGCAGCTTGGCCCAGACGGGGGGGGCCTGGGATACGCAGTATTTT. Its protein product is CASSLAQTGGAWDTQYF.

The chain links TRBV27 to TRBJ1-3; D gene ambiguous. Germline assignment: CDR1 MNHEY and CDR2 SMNVEV (reference sequence). V lost 0 bases to trimming and J lost 3 bases, with 9 bases between them. The CDR3 has 15 amino acids. The CDR3 is CASSLSYGHGNTIYF. The CDR3 DNA reads as TGTGCCAGCAGTTTATCGTATGGCCATGGAAACACCATATATTTT.